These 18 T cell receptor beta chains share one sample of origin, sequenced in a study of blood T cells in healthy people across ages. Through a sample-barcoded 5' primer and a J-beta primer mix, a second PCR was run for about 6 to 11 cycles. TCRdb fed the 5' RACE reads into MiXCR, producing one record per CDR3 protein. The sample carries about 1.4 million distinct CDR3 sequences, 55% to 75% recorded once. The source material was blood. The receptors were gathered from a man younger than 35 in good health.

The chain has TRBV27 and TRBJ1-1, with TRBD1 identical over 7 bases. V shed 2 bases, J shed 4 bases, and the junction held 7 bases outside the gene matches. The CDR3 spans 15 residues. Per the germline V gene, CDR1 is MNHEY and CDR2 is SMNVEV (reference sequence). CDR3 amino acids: CASSLIRGGGTEAFF. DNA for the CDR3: TGTGCCAGCAGTTTAATTCGAGGGGGCGGCACTGAAGCTTTCTTT.

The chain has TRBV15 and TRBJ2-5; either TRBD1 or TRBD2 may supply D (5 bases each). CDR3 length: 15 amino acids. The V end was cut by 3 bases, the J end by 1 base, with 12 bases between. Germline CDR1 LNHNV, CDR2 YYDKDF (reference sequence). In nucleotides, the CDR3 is TGTGCCACCAGCAGGGGGCCGGACTTCCAAGAGACCCAGTACTTC. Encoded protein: CATSRGPDFQETQYF.

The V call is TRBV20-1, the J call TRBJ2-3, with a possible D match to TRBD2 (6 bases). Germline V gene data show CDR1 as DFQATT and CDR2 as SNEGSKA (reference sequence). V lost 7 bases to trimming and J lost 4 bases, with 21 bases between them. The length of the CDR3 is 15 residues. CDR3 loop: CSVIFPRGIADTQYF. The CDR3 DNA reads TGCAGTGTTATCTTTCCCCGCGGGATCGCAGATACGCAGTATTTT.

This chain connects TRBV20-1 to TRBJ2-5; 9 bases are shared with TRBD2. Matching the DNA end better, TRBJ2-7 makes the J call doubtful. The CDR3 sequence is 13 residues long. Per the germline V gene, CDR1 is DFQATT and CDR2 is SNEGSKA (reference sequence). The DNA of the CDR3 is TGCAGTGCTAGTTTTAGCGGGAGTCGCGAGCAGTACTTC. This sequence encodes CSASFSGSREQYF.

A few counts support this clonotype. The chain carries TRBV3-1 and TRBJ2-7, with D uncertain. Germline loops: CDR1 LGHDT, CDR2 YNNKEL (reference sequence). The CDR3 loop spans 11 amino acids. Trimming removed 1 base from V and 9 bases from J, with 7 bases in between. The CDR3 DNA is TGTGCCAGCAGCCAAGGGGTTCTGCAGTACTTC. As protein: CASSQGVLQYF.

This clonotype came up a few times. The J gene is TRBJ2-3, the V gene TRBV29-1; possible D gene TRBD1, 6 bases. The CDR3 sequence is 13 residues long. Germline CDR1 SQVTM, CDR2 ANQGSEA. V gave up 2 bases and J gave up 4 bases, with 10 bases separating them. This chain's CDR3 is CSVEQGLSDTQYF. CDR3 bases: TGCAGCGTTGAACAGGGGTTATCAGATACGCAGTATTTT.

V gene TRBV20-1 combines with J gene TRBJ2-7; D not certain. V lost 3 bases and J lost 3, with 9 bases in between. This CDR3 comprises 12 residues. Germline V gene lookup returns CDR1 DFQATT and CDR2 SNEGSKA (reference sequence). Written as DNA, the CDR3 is TGCAGTGCTAGGTCCGAAGTCTACGAGCAGTACTTC. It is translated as CSARSEVYEQYF.

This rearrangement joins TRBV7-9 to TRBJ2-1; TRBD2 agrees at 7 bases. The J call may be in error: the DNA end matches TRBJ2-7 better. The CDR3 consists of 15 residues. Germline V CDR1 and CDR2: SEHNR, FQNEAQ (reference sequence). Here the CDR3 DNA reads TGTGCCAGCAGCTTAGGTAGCGGGCCCTACAATGAGCAGTACTTC. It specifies CASSLGSGPYNEQYF.

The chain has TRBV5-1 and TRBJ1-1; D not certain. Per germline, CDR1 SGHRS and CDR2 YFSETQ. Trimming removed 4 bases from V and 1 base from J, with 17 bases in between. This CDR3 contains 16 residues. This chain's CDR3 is CASSPGTRPTNTEAFF. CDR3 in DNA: TGCGCCAGCAGCCCGGGTACTCGGCCTACGAACACTGAAGCTTTCTTT.

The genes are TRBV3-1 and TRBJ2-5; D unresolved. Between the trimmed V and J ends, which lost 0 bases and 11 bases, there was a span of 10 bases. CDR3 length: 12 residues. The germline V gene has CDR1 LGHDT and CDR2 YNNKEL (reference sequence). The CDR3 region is CASSQDWPVQYF. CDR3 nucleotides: TGTGCCAGCAGCCAAGATTGGCCGGTGCAGTACTTC.

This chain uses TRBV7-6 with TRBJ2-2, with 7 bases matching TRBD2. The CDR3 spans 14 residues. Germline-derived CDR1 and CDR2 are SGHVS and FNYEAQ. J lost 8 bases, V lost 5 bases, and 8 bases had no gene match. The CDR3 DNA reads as TGTGCCAGCAGCCGTGGGGAGGGCGCGGGGGAGCTGTTTTTT. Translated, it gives CASSRGEGAGELFF.

The CDR3 coding sequence is TGTGCCATCAGTGCACTCGGGGAGCTGTTTTTT. Translating gives CAISALGELFF. The chain recombines TRBV10-3 with TRBJ2-2; no firm D call. The CDR3 extends over 11 amino acids. Germline CDR1 and CDR2: ENHRY and SYGVKD. V lost 4 bases and J 7 bases, leaving 4 bases between the germline ends.

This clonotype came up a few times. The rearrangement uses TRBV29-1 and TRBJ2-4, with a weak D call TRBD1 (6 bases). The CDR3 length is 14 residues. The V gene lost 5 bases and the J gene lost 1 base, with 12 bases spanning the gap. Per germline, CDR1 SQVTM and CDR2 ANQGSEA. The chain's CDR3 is CSVTITGAKNIQYF. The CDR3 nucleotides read TGCAGCGTTACCATTACAGGGGCCAAAAACATTCAGTACTTC.

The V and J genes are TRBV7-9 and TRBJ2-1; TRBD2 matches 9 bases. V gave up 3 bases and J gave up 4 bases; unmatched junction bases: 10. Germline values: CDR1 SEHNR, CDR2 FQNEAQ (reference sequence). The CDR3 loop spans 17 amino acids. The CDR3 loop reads CASSFSGLAGPYNEQFF. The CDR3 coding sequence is TGTGCCAGCAGCTTTAGTGGCCTAGCGGGACCATACAATGAGCAGTTCTTC.

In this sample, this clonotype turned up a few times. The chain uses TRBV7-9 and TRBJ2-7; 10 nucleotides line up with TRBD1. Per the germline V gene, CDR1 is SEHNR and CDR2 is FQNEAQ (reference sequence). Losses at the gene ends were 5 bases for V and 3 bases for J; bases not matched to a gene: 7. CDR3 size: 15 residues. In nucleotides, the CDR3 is TGTGCCAGCAGCGCCCGGGACAGGGGAATCTACGAGCAGTACTTC. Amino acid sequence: CASSARDRGIYEQYF.

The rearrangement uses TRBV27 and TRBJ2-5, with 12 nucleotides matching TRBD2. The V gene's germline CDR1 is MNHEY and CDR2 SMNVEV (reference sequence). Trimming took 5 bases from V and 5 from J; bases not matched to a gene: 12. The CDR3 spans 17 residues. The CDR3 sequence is CASSPGLAGNRLETQYF. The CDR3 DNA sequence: TGTGCCAGCAGTCCCGGACTAGCGGGGAACCGACTCGAGACCCAGTACTTC.

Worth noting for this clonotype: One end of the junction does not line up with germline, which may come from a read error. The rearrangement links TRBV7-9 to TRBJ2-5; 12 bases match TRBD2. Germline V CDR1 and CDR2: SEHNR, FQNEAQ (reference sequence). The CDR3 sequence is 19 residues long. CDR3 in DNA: TGTGCCTGCAGCTTCCAACTAGCGGGGGGCCCACCCCCACAAGAGACCCAGTACTTC. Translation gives CACSFQLAGGPPPQETQYF.

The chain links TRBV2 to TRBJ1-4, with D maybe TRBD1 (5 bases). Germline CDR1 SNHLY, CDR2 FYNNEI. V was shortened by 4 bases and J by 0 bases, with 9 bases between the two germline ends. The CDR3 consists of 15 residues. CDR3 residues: CASSGDSSTNEKLFF. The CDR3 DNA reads TGTGCCAGCAGTGGTGACAGTTCAACTAATGAAAAACTGTTTTTT. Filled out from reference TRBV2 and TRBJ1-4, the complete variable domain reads EPEVTQTPSHQVTQMGQEVILRCVPISNHLYFYWYRQILGQKVEFLVSFYNNEISEKSEIFDDQFSVERPDGSNFTLKIRSTKLEDSAMYFCASSGDSSTNEKLFFGSGTQLSVL.